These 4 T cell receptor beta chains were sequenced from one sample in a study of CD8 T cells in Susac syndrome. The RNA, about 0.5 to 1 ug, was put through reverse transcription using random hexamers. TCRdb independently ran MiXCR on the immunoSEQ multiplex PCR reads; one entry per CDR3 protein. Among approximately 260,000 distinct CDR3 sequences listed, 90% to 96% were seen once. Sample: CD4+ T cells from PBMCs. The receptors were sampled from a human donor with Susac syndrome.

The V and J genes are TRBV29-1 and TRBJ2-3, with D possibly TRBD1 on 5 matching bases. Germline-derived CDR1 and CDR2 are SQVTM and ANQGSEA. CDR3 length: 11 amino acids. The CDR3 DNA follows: TGCACTTGCGACAGAACAGATACGCAGTATTTT. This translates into CTCDRTDTQYF.

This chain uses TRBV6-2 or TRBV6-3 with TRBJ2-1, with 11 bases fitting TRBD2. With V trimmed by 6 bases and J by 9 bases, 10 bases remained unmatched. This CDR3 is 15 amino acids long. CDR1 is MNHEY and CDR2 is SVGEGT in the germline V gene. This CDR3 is CASRHGLAGASEQFF. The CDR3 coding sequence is TGTGCCAGCAGGCACGGACTAGCGGGTGCTAGTGAGCAGTTCTTC.

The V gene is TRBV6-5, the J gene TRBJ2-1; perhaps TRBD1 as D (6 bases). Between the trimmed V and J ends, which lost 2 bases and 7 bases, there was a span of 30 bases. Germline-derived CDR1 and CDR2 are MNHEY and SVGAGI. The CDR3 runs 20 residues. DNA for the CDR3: TGTGCCAGCAGTTACAGGTCACAGGGCTCCTCTTACAATGTCGGTAATGAGCAGTTCTTC. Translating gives CASSYRSQGSSYNVGNEQFF.

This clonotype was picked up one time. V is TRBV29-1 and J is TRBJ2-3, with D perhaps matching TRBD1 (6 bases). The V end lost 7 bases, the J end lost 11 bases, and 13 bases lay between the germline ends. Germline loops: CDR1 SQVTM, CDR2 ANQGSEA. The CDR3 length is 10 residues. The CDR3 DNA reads TGCAGCGGCAGGGGCGACGGGCAGTATTTT. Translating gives CSGRGDGQYF.